These 27 T cell receptor beta chains came from one sample sequenced in a study of cytomegalovirus exposure and HLA in healthy donors. PCR employed 60 Vbeta and 13 Jbeta primers. Repertoires were generated with immunoSEQ multiplex PCR, while TCRdb's copy carries only in-frame clones and drops some. The sample holds roughly 150,000 clones, around 80% seen once. The source material was PBMCs. The receptors come from a woman aged 40 to 55 in good health and CMV-seronegative.

The J gene is TRBJ1-2, the V gene TRBV4-3, with unresolved D. From germline, CDR1 is LGHNA and CDR2 YSLEER. This CDR3 has 14 amino acids. V lost 0 bases to trimming and J lost 2 bases, with 7 bases between them. CDR3 amino acids: CASSQDVRNYGYTF. The CDR3 nucleotides are TGCGCCAGCAGCCAAGATGTCAGGAACTATGGCTACACCTTC.

This clone was seen once. The chain joins TRBV7-8 to TRBJ1-5, with 7 bases identical to TRBD1. After removal of 2 bases from V and 6 bases from J, the junction contained 1 base not matched to a gene. CDR3 size: 13 residues. Germline V gene lookup returns CDR1 SGHVS and CDR2 FQNEAQ. The CDR3 loop reads CASSLRQGQPQHF. In DNA form, the CDR3 reads TGTGCCAGCAGCTTACGACAGGGTCAGCCCCAGCATTTT.

This clone was seen a few times. This chain links TRBV15 with TRBJ2-7, with a tentative D call TRBD1 (5 bases). V was cut by 8 bases and J by 4 bases, with 9 bases left in between. CDR1 is LNHNV, CDR2 YYDKDF, per germline (reference sequence). CDR3 length: 11 amino acids. CDR3 residues: CATGSGYEQYF. The CDR3 region has the DNA TGTGCCACCGGGTCAGGGTACGAGCAGTACTTC.

A note on this clone: At the DNA level, this CDR3 is encoded by other sequences in the same sample as well. The chain carries TRBV7-9 and TRBJ2-3; D is ambiguous. The CDR3 has 12 residues. The germline CDR1 and CDR2 sequences are SEHNR and FQNEAQ (reference sequence). V gave up 5 bases and J gave up 5 bases, with 8 bases separating them. In DNA form, the CDR3 reads TGTGCCAGCAGCCCGACGGGAGATACGCAGTATTTT. Translating gives CASSPTGDTQYF.

This clone was detected only a few times. The chain combines TRBV28 with TRBJ1-2; the D gene is possibly TRBD1 (5 bases). CDR3 length: 15 residues. Deletions cut 6 bases from V and 3 bases from J, with 17 bases between. In germline, CDR1 is MDHEN, CDR2 SYDVKM. CDR3 amino acids: CASRTFQGMDYGYTF. The DNA of the CDR3 is TGTGCCAGCAGAACGTTCCAGGGTATGGACTATGGCTACACCTTC.

This clone has only one observation. The junction and the germline gene differ at one end; a read error may be behind it. This chain connects TRBV4-1 to TRBJ1-6; weak D call: TRBD1 (6 bases). Germline V gene lookup returns CDR1 MGHRA and CDR2 YSYEKL. The length of the CDR3 is 15 residues. As DNA, the CDR3 is TGCGCCAGCAGCCAAGAAACAGGGTATACTTCACCCCTCCACTTT. It codes for CASSQETGYTSPLHF.

The chain couples TRBV5-1 to TRBJ2-5; D possibly corresponds to TRBD2 (5 bases). The tail of the sequence fits TRBJ2-7 better, so the J call may be wrong. Per the germline V gene, CDR1 is SGHRS and CDR2 is YFSETQ. The CDR3 runs to 16 residues. The CDR3 reads CASRGIGVVSADEQYF. The CDR3 bases are TGCGCCAGCAGGGGAATCGGGGTTGTCAGCGCCGACGAGCAGTACTTC.

This chain connects TRBV9 to TRBJ1-1; unclear D gene. This CDR3 has 16 amino acids. The germline V gene encodes CDR1 SGDLS and CDR2 YYNGEE. V was cut by 2 bases and J by 1 base, with 15 bases left in between. The CDR3 is CASSVGFGRQNTEAFF. The CDR3 DNA is TGTGCCAGCAGCGTCGGTTTTGGCAGACAGAACACTGAAGCTTTCTTT. Full variable domain (missing parts from reference TRBV9 and TRBJ1-1): DSGVTQTPKHLITATGQRVTLRCSPRSGDLSVYWYQQSLDQGLQFLIQYYNGEERAKGNILERFSAQQFPDLHSELNLSSLELGDSALYFCASSVGFGRQNTEAFFGQGTRLTVV.

This clone showed up just a few times. V usage is TRBV7-6 and J usage is TRBJ2-3; possibly TRBD1 for D (6 bases). Trimming took 5 bases from V and 9 from J, leaving 12 bases between them. The germline V gene has CDR1 SGHVS and CDR2 FNYEAQ. The CDR3 is 12 residues long. CDR3 residues: CASSHNRDTQYF. The CDR3 bases are TGTGCCAGCAGCCATAACAGGGACACGCAGTATTTT.

The sample holds one count of this clone. The J gene is TRBJ2-7, the V gene TRBV4-2; TRBD2 is a possible D gene (5 bases). V lost 0 bases and J lost 4, with 13 bases in between. The CDR3 totals 15 residues. The germline V gene encodes CDR1 LGHNA and CDR2 YNFKEQ. The CDR3: CASSQDRFSGYEQYF. The CDR3 DNA reads as TGTGCCAGCAGCCAAGACAGGTTTTCGGGGTACGAGCAGTACTTC.

The rearrangement links TRBV18 to TRBJ1-1; D gene ambiguous. V was cut by 6 bases and J by 5 bases, with 19 bases left in between. Germline values: CDR1 KGHSH, CDR2 LQKENI. The CDR3 loop spans 15 amino acids. The DNA for the CDR3 is TGTGCCAGCTCCACGCGCTATTTGGGCCCAACTGAAGCTTTCTTT. As protein: CASSTRYLGPTEAFF.

This clone has more than one count but fewer than ten. The chain combines TRBV28 with TRBJ1-4; no definite D call. Germline-derived CDR1 and CDR2 are MDHEN and SYDVKM. The ends were cut back, 6 bases at V and 8 bases at J, with 7 bases in the middle. The CDR3 sequence is 11 residues long. CDR3 residues: CASRGGEKLFF. In nucleotides, the CDR3 is TGTGCCAGCAGGGGCGGGGAAAAACTGTTTTTT.

This clone was seen a single time. The chain uses TRBV7-2 and TRBJ2-7, with D maybe TRBD1 (7 bases). CDR1 SGHTA and CDR2 FQGNSA come from the germline V gene. This CDR3 spans 14 amino acids. With 5 bases removed from V and 0 bases from J, the gap between germline ends came to 11 bases. The CDR3 region is CASSRGDSSYEQYF. The CDR3 DNA reads as TGTGCCAGCAGCAGGGGGGACAGCTCCTACGAGCAGTACTTC.

A few counts support this clone. The J gene is TRBJ2-2, the V gene TRBV6-4; D is possibly TRBD2 (6 bases). Trimming cost V 5 bases and J 4 bases, with 11 bases left between them. The CDR3 covers 14 residues. The V gene's germline CDR1 is MRHNA and CDR2 SNTAGT. The chain's CDR3 is CASSPGLSTGELFF. The CDR3 nucleotides are TGTGCCAGCAGTCCTGGACTATCCACCGGGGAGCTGTTTTTT.

The genes are TRBV18 and TRBJ2-1; 8 bases are shared with TRBD2. Germline loops: CDR1 KGHSH, CDR2 LQKENI. There are 16 residues in the CDR3. J lost 3 bases, V lost 3 bases, and 7 bases had no gene match. The CDR3 loop reads CASSPISGGFYNEQFF. The CDR3 DNA follows: TGTGCCAGCTCACCCATATCGGGGGGGTTCTACAATGAGCAGTTCTTC.

J is TRBJ1-6 and V is TRBV6-5; possibly TRBD1 for D (6 bases). The CDR3 consists of 14 residues. Germline lookup yields CDR1 MNHEY and CDR2 SVGAGI. V was cut by 6 bases and J by 9 bases, with 15 bases left in between. The CDR3 protein is CASSYTGLGSPLHF. The CDR3 coding sequence is TGTGCCAGCAGCTATACAGGGCTAGGTTCACCCCTCCACTTT.

This clone was counted between two and nine times. The chain recombines TRBV4-3 with TRBJ1-6, with D unclear. The germline V gene encodes CDR1 LGHNA and CDR2 YSLEER. The V end was cut by 0 bases, the J end by 2 bases, with 14 bases between. The CDR3 is made up of 18 amino acids. The CDR3 spells CASSQEGPWEPYNSPLHF. The CDR3 bases are TGCGCCAGCAGCCAAGAGGGCCCTTGGGAGCCCTATAATTCACCCCTCCACTTT.

This clone was counted once. J is TRBJ1-2 and V is TRBV29-1; D gene unclear. CDR1 SQVTM and CDR2 ANQGSEA come from the germline V gene. CDR3 size: 13 residues. Deletions cut 4 bases from V and 2 bases from J, with 11 bases between. CDR3: CSVGGGFNYGYTF. The CDR3 bases are TGCAGCGTTGGGGGAGGGTTCAACTATGGCTACACCTTC.

The chain employs TRBV19 and TRBJ1-5, with 9 bases aligning to TRBD1. V gave up 3 bases and J gave up 3 bases; unmatched junction bases: 3. Germline CDR1 reads LNHDA; CDR2 reads SQIVND (reference sequence). The CDR3 runs 15 residues. The CDR3 sequence is CASSIGQGYNQPQHF. CDR3 coding DNA: TGTGCCAGTAGTATCGGACAGGGGTACAATCAGCCCCAGCATTTT.

The V call is TRBV6-1, the J call TRBJ1-2; tentatively, D is TRBD1 (5 bases). Germline V gene data show CDR1 as MNHNS and CDR2 as SASEGT. Trimming removed 1 base from V and 4 bases from J, with 13 bases in between. The CDR3 has 15 amino acids. DNA of the CDR3: TGTGCCAGCAGTGAAGGGGGTCAGGGCCTCTATGGCTACACCTTC. Translated, it gives CASSEGGQGLYGYTF.

V and J are TRBV11-3 and TRBJ2-3, with 7 bases lining up with TRBD1. In germline, CDR1 is SGHNT, CDR2 YENEEA. The trim removed 5 bases at V and 1 base at J, leaving 6 bases unmatched. This CDR3 has 15 residues. CDR3 sequence (DNA): TGTGCCAGCAGCGCATGGGACAGTCGCACAGATACGCAGTATTTT. Encoded protein: CASSAWDSRTDTQYF.

The rearrangement uses TRBV18 and TRBJ2-3, with D perhaps matching TRBD2 (6 bases). Germline CDR1 is KGHSH and CDR2 is LQKENI. The CDR3 is 13 amino acids. Trimming cost V 6 bases and J 2 bases, with 9 bases left between them. Written as DNA, the CDR3 is TGTGCCAGCTCGGGACTTCACACAGATACGCAGTATTTT. The encoded protein is CASSGLHTDTQYF.

The rearrangement uses TRBV11-3 and TRBJ1-1, with a possible D match to TRBD1 (6 bases). This CDR3 region has 15 residues. CDR1 SGHNT and CDR2 YENEEA come from the germline V gene. The V end was cut by 5 bases, the J end by 1 base, with 14 bases between. CDR3 coding DNA: TGTGCCAGCAGCCCACCCGGACAGAGGAACACTGAAGCTTTCTTT. This translates into CASSPPGQRNTEAFF.

This clone has a single count. V is TRBV13 and J is TRBJ2-1; 7 bases align to TRBD1. Germline CDR1 is PRHDT and CDR2 is FYEKMQ (reference sequence). With 3 bases clipped from V and 7 bases from J, the junction kept 6 bases outside the gene matches. This CDR3 is built from 14 residues. CDR3 amino acids: CASSFRQGWNEQFF. CDR3 coding DNA: TGTGCCAGCAGCTTCCGACAGGGATGGAATGAGCAGTTCTTC.

CDR3 nucleotide sequence: TGTGCCAGCAGCTTGGGGGCAGGGGCCACAGATACGCAGTATTTT. Translation gives CASSLGAGATDTQYF. The V gene is TRBV7-7, the J gene TRBJ2-3, with a possible D match to TRBD1 (6 bases). Germline V CDR1 and CDR2: SSHAT, FNYEAQ (reference sequence). Trimming removed 3 bases from V and 2 bases from J, with 12 bases in between. The CDR3 extends over 15 amino acids.

V and J are TRBV11-3 and TRBJ2-7; D uncertain. The CDR3 has 11 amino acids. The ends were cut back, 1 base at V and 4 bases at J, with 2 bases in the middle. CDR1 is SGHNT, CDR2 YENEEA, per germline. The chain's CDR3 is CASSLAYEQYF. The CDR3 DNA follows: TGTGCCAGCAGCTTAGCATACGAGCAGTACTTC.

The V and J genes are TRBV7-9 and TRBJ2-6; 12 bases line up with TRBD1. Germline CDR1 SEHNR, CDR2 FQNEAQ (reference sequence). V lost 5 bases and J lost 4; bases outside the gene matches: 9. This CDR3 has 18 amino acids. The CDR3 is CASSEGDRGLTGANVLTF. DNA of the CDR3: TGTGCCAGCAGCGAGGGGGACAGGGGGCTAACAGGGGCCAACGTCCTGACTTTC.